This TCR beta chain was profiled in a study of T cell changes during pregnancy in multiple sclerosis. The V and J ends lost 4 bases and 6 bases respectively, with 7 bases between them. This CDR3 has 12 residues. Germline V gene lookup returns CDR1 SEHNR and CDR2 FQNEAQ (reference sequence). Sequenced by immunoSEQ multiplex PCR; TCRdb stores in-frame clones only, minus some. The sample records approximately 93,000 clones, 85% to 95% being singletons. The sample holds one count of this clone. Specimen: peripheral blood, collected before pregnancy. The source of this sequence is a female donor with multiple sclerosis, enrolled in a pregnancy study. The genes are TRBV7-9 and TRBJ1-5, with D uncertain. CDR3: CASSSEGQPQHF. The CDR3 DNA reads TGTGCCAGCAGCTCGGAGGGTCAGCCCCAGCATTTT.